This record covers a single T cell receptor beta chain. Its antigen is still unknown. V gave up 1 base and J gave up 1 base; unmatched junction bases: 3. Germline V gives CDR1 SGHAT, CDR2 FQNNGV. The CDR3 has 16 residues. This sample was taken from a study of cytomegalovirus exposure and HLA in healthy donors. Study conclusions and caveats: Investigators reported under 200 TCR beta chains as tied to cytomegalovirus. For most TCR beta V segments, an earlier analysis put the productive rate at about 87% or about 30% of the time.

A multiplex PCR was run with 60 Vbeta primers and 13 Jbeta primers. Here immunoSEQ multiplex PCR was the method, and the copy in TCRdb shows in-frame clones only, minus some. The table shows 230,000 or so clones, with 85% to 95% occurring only once. This clonotype originated in a girl aged 2 to 10 in good health and CMV-seronegative. Material for sequencing was PBMCs. V and J are TRBV11-2 and TRBJ2-2; 7 nucleotides align to TRBD2. The CDR3 sequence: CASSLGVAGNTGELFF. CDR3 DNA sequence: TGTGCCAGCAGCTTAGGGGTAGCGGGGAACACCGGGGAGCTGTTTTTT.